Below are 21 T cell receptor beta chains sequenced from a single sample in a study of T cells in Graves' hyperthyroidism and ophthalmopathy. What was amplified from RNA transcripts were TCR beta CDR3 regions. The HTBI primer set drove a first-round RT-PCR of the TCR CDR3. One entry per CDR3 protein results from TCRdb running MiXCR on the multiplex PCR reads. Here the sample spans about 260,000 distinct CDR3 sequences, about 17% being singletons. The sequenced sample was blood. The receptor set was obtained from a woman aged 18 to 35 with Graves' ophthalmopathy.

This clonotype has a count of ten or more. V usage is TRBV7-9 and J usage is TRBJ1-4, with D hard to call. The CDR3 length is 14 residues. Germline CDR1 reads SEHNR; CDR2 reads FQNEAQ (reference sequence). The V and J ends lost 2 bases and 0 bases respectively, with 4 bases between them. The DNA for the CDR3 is TGTGCCAGCAGCTTACTTCCAACTAATGAAAAACTGTTTTTT. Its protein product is CASSLLPTNEKLFF.

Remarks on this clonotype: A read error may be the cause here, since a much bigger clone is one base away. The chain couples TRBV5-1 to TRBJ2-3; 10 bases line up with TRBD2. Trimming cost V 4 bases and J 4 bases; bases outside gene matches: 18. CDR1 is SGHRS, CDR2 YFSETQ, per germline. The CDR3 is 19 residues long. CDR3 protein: CASSSPDPSLAGGADTQYF. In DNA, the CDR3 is TGCGCCAGCAGCAGTCCCGACCCATCCTTAGCGGGGGGCGCAGATACGCAGTATTTT.

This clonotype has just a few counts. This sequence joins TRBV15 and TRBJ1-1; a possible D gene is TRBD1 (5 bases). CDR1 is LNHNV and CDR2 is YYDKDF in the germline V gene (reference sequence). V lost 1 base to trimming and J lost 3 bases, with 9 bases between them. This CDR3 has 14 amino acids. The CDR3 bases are TGTGCCACCAGCAGAGGGGAAGGGGACACTGAAGCTTTCTTT. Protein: CATSRGEGDTEAFF.

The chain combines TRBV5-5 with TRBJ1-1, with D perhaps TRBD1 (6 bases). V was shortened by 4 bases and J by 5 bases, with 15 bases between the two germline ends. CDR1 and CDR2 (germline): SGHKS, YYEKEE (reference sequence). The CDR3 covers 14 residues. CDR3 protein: CASSGGQRETEAFF. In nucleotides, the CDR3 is TGTGCCAGCAGCGGCGGACAGAGAGAGACTGAAGCTTTCTTT.

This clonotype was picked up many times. In nucleotides, the CDR3 is TGTGCCAGCAGCCTAAGGCACCCGGGACAGTCCTACAATGAGCAGTTCTTC. Translating it yields CASSLRHPGQSYNEQFF. The rearrangement uses TRBV7-2 and TRBJ2-1; 7 bases line up with TRBD1. CDR1 is SGHTA, CDR2 FQGNSA, per germline. This CDR3 is built from 17 residues. Germline trimming cut 5 bases from V and 1 base from J; bases unmatched to any gene: 11.

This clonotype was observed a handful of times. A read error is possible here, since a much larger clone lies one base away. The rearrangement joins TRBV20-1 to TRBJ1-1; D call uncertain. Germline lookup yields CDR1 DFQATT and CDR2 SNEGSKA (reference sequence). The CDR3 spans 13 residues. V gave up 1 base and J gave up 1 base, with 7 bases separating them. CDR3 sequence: CSARVWRNTEAFF. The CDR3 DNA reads TGCAGTGCTAGAGTTTGGAGGAACACTGAAGCTTTCTTT.

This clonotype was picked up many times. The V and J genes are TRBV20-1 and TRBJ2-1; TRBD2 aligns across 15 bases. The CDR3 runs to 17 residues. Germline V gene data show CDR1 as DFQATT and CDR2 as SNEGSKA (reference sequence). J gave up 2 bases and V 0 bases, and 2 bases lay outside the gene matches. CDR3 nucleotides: TGCAGTGCTAGAGATCGGACTAGCGGGAGGGCCTACAATGAGCAGTTCTTC. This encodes CSARDRTSGRAYNEQFF.

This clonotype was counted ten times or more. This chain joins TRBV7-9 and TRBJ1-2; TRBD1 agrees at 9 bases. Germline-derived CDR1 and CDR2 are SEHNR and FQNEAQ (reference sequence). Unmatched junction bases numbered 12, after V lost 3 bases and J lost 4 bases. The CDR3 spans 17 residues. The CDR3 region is CASSFNTVGDRVYGYTF. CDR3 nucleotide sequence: TGTGCCAGCAGCTTTAATACTGTAGGGGACAGGGTCTATGGCTACACCTTC.

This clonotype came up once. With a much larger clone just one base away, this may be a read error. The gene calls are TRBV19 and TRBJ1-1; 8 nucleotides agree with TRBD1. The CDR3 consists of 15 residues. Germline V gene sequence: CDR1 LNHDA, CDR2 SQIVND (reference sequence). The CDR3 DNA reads TGTGCCAGTAGTAAAGCGACAGGGGCGAACACTGAAGCTTCCTTT. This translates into CASSKATGANTEASF.

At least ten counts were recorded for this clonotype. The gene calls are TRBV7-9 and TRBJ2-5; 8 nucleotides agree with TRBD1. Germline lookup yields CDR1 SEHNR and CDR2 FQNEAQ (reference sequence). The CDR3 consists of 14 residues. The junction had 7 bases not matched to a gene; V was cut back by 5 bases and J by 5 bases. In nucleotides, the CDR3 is TGTGCCAGCAGCCCCCGGACAGGGTTGGAGACCCAGTACTTC. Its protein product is CASSPRTGLETQYF.

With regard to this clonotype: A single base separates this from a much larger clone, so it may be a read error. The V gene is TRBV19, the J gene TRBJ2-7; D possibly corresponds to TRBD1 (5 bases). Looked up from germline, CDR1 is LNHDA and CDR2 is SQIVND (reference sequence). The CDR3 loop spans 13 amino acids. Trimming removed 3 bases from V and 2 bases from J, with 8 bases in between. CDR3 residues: CASSMTEAYEQYF. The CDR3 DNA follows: TGTGCCAGTAGTATGACAGAAGCCTACGAGCAGTACTTC.

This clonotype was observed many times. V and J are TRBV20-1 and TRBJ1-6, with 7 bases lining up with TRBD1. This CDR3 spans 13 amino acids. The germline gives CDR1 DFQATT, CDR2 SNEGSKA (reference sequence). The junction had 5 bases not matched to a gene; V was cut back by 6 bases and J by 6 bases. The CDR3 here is CSAGGQTNSPLHF. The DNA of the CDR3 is TGCAGTGCGGGGGGACAGACTAATTCACCCCTCCACTTT.

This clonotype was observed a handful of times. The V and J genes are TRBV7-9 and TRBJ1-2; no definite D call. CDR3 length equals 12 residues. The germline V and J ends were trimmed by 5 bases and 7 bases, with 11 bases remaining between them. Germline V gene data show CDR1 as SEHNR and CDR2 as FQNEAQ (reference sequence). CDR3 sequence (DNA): TGTGCCAGCAGCCGACCGACTTCTGGCTACACCTTC. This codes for CASSRPTSGYTF.

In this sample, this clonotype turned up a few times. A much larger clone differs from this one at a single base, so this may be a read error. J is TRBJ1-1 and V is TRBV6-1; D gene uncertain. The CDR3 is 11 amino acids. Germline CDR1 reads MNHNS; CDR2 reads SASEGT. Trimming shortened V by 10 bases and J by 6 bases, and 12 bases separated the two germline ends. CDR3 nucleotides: TGTGCCATTTCCGGGGAAGCTGAAGCTTTCTTT. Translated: CAISGEAEAFF.

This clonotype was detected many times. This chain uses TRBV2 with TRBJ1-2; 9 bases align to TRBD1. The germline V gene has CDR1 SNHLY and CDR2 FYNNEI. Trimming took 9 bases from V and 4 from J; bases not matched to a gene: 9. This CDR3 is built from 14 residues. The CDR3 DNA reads TGTGCCAGTCTACAGGGGGCCCTCGGCTATGGCTACACCTTC. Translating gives CASLQGALGYGYTF. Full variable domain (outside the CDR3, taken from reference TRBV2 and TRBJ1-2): EPEVTQTPSHQVTQMGQEVILRCVPISNHLYFYWYRQILGQKVEFLVSFYNNEISEKSEIFDDQFSVERPDGSNFTLKIRSTKLEDSAMYFCASLQGALGYGYTFGSGTRLTVV.

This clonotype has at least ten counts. This CDR3 is CASSFPGQGETNEKLFF. The CDR3 DNA follows: TGTGCCAGCAGTTTTCCGGGACAGGGAGAAACTAATGAAAAACTGTTTTTT. The chain has TRBV5-8 and TRBJ1-4, with 9 bases aligning to TRBD1. V lost 5 bases, J lost 1 base, and 9 bases stayed unmatched. Per the germline V gene, CDR1 is SGHTS and CDR2 is YDEGEE. This CDR3 contains 17 residues.

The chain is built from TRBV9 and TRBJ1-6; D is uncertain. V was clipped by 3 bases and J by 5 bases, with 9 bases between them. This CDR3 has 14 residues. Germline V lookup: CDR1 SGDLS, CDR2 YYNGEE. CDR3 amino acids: CASSADGNNSPLHF. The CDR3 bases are TGTGCCAGCAGCGCAGACGGTAATAATTCACCCCTCCACTTT.

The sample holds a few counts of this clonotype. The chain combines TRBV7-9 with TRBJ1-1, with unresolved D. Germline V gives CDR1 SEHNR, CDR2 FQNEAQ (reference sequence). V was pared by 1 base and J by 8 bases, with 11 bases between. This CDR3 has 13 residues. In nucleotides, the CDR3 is TGTGCCAGCAGCTTAGTATCGGGAGCCGAAGCTTTCTTT. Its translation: CASSLVSGAEAFF.

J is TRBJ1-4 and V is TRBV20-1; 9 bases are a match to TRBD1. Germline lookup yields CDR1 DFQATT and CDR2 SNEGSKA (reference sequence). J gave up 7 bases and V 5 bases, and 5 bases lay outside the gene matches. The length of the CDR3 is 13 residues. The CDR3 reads CSALGQGSEKLFF. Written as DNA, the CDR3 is TGCAGTGCTCTCGGACAGGGGAGTGAAAAACTGTTTTTT.

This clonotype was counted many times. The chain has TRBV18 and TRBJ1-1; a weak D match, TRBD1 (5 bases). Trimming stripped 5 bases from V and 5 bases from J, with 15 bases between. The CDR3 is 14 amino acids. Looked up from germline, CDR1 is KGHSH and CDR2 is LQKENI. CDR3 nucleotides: TGTGCCAGCTCAAATCAGGTGGGGCAAACTGAAGCTTTCTTT. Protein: CASSNQVGQTEAFF.

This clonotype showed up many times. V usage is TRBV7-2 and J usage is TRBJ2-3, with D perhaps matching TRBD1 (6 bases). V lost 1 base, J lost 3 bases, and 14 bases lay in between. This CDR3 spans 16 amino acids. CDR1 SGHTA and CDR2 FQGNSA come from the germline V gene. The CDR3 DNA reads TGTGCCAGCAGCTTAGAGGTCATCAGGGGAACAGATACGCAGTATTTT. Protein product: CASSLEVIRGTDTQYF.